Here is one TCR beta chain with its context. Its antigen is currently unknown. These data belong to a study of CD8 T cells in ankylosing spondylitis. Overall study results and limits: It appeared that ankylosing spondylitis blood was characterized by a TCR beta motif of several highly homologous variants. The clones that were linked to disease were reported to be significantly enriched in matched synovial fluid samples from ankylosing spondylitis patients.

TCR beta libraries were made by quantitative 5'-RACE with molecular barcodes. One entry per CDR3 protein results from TCRdb running MiXCR on the 5' RACE reads. The data show 350,000 to 550,000 distinct CDR3 sequences, roughly a quarter seen once. V lost 2 bases, J lost 0 bases, and 7 bases lay in between. This CDR3 is 15 amino acids long. Germline values: CDR1 MNHEY, CDR2 SVGAGI. The specimen sequenced was blood, either unsorted or a sorted T cell fraction (not recorded which). The J gene is TRBJ2-2, the V gene TRBV6-5, with D possibly being TRBD1 (5 bases). The receptor's source is a male donor with ankylosing spondylitis. The chain's CDR3 is CASSYAGTNTGELFF. DNA for the CDR3: TGTGCCAGCAGTTACGCAGGGACGAACACCGGGGAGCTGTTTTTT.